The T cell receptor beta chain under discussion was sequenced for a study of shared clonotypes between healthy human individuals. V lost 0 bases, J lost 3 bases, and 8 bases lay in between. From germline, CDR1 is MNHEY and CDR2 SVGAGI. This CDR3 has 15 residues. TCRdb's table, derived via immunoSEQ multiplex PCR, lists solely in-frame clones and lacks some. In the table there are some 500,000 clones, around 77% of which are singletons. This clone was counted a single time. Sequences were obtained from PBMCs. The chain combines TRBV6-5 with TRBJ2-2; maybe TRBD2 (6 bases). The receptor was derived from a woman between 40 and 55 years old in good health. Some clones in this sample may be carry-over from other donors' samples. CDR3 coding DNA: TGTGCCAGCAGTTACTCTAGCGGTTACACCGGGGAGCTGTTTTTT. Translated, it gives CASSYSSGYTGELFF.